One sample yielded the 28 T cell receptor beta chains listed below, sequenced in a study of post-analysis software for immune sequencing data. Study-wide findings and caveats: TRBV segments more frequent in patients than in controls numbered several and included TRBV5-6, TRBV5-1 and TRBV20-1.

Antigen specificity for these receptors is unknown. Incorporated into the TCR beta cDNA libraries were unique molecular identifiers, which served to reduce PCR and sequencing biases. Each CDR3 protein is one row after TCRdb ran MiXCR on the PCR reads. The sample contains hundreds of thousands of distinct CDR3 sequences, roughly 27% of which appear only once. The specimen sequenced was blood. The receptors here all came from a girl between 10 and 17 years old with multiple sclerosis.

This clonotype has only a few counts. The chain combines TRBV5-1 with TRBJ1-1, with 10 nucleotides matching TRBD1. The CDR3 spans 16 residues. CDR1 SGHRS and CDR2 YFSETQ come from the germline V gene. The trim removed 2 bases at V and 10 bases at J, leaving 14 bases unmatched. The CDR3 DNA is TGCGCCAGCAGCTTTGGACAGGGGGTAACAATTGGAGGAGCTTTCTTT. Translation: CASSFGQGVTIGGAFF.

The chain combines TRBV20-1 with TRBJ2-1; TRBD2 matches 10 bases. The end of the DNA is better explained by TRBJ2-7, so the J call may be wrong. This CDR3 is 18 amino acids long. Germline CDR1 reads DFQATT; CDR2 reads SNEGSKA (reference sequence). CDR3: CSADPISGGPSSYNEQYF. CDR3 coding DNA: TGCAGTGCTGACCCTATTAGCGGGGGGCCAAGCTCCTACAATGAGCAGTACTTC.

This clonotype showed up just a few times. This chain uses TRBV5-1 with TRBJ1-2, with unresolved D. V was pared by 0 bases and J by 1 base, with 10 bases between. Germline CDR1 and CDR2: SGHRS and YFSETQ. CDR3 length: 15 amino acids. This chain's CDR3 is CASSLGGEINYGYTF. The CDR3 bases are TGCGCCAGCAGCTTGGGTGGTGAGATTAACTATGGCTACACCTTC.

This chain's CDR3 is CASSSSGTGFRQPQHF. DNA of the CDR3: TGTGCCAGCAGTTCCTCCGGGACAGGTTTCCGTCAGCCCCAGCATTTT. The chain is built from TRBV6-6 and TRBJ1-5, with 8 bases aligning to TRBD1. The CDR3 has 16 amino acids. V lost 4 bases and J lost 6; bases outside the gene matches: 11. Germline V CDR1 and CDR2: MNHNY, SVGAGI (reference sequence).

This clonotype was seen more than once but under ten times. The chain uses TRBV7-2 and TRBJ2-7; TRBD2 matches 8 bases. The ends lost 5 bases at V and 2 bases at J; junction bases unmatched: 11. The V gene's germline CDR1 is SGHTA and CDR2 FQGNSA. CDR3 length: 16 amino acids. The CDR3 region has the DNA TGTGCCAGCAGCCCTAGTGTGGCGGGAGGTACCTACGAGCAGTACTTC. Translation: CASSPSVAGGTYEQYF.

A word on this clonotype: A clone one base away is much larger, so this may be a read error. The CDR3 loop is CASSLVGYQETQFF. In nucleotides, the CDR3 is TGTGCCAGCAGCTTAGTCGGCTACCAAGAGACCCAGTTCTTC. The V call is TRBV7-2, the J call TRBJ2-1; no reliable D call. CDR3 length: 14 amino acids. Between the trimmed V and J ends, which lost 1 base and 13 bases, there was a span of 17 bases. Germline V gene lookup returns CDR1 SGHTA and CDR2 FQGNSA.

The chain joins TRBV5-1 to TRBJ1-1, with 7 bases fitting TRBD1. With 7 bases clipped from V and 5 bases from J, the junction kept 8 bases outside the gene matches. The CDR3 sequence is 13 residues long. The germline CDR1 and CDR2 sequences are SGHRS and YFSETQ. The CDR3 loop reads CASAQPQGTEAFF. DNA for the CDR3: TGCGCCAGCGCCCAACCACAGGGGACTGAAGCTTTCTTT.

This clonotype was seen only a few times. The chain combines TRBV5-5 with TRBJ1-5; D unclear. Germline V lookup: CDR1 SGHKS, CDR2 YYEKEE (reference sequence). The V end lost 4 bases, the J end lost 6 bases, and 11 bases lay between the germline ends. The length of the CDR3 is 13 residues. DNA of the CDR3: TGTGCCAGCAGCACCGTCACGGCTCAGCCCCAGCATTTT. Protein product: CASSTVTAQPQHF.

The J gene is TRBJ2-5, the V gene TRBV7-2; D is possibly TRBD2 (5 bases). Trimming took 3 bases from V and 0 from J, leaving 8 bases between them. CDR3 length: 14 residues. The germline CDR1 and CDR2 sequences are SGHTA and FQGNSA. CDR3 protein: CASSFSGYQETQYF. Written as DNA, the CDR3 is TGTGCCAGCAGCTTTTCGGGATACCAAGAGACCCAGTACTTC.

The chain carries TRBV7-2 and TRBJ2-5; no firm D call. V was trimmed by 2 bases and J by 4 bases, leaving 11 bases between them. Germline assignment: CDR1 SGHTA and CDR2 FQGNSA. The CDR3 has 14 residues. The CDR3 sequence is CASSLNPGGETQYF. In DNA form, the CDR3 reads TGTGCCAGCAGCTTAAACCCCGGTGGAGAGACCCAGTACTTC.

CDR3 nucleotides: TGTGCCAGCAGCGTAGAACAGGGGTTGACGGTTGGGCAGTACTTC. It translates to CASSVEQGLTVGQYF. The chain recombines TRBV9 with TRBJ2-5, with 7 bases aligning to TRBD1. V lost 0 bases, J lost 11 bases, and 13 bases stayed unmatched. The CDR3 sequence is 15 residues long. Per germline, CDR1 SGDLS and CDR2 YYNGEE.

The V call is TRBV6-6, the J call TRBJ1-1, with a weak D call TRBD1 (6 bases). V dropped 7 bases and J dropped 13 bases, with 19 bases sitting between them. This CDR3 comprises 12 residues. CDR1 and CDR2 from the germline V gene are MNHNY and SVGAGI (reference sequence). CDR3 bases: TGTGCCAGCACCGAGGGGGGTTTGGATGGTTTCTTT. It specifies CASTEGGLDGFF.

The chain couples TRBV7-2 to TRBJ2-3; D unresolved. V was clipped by 3 bases and J by 0 bases, with 16 bases between them. Germline CDR1 SGHTA, CDR2 FQGNSA. This CDR3 is 17 amino acids long. The CDR3 region is CASSFGRSSASTDTQYF. The DNA for the CDR3 is TGTGCCAGCAGCTTCGGCCGTAGCAGTGCGAGCACAGATACGCAGTATTTT.

In this sample, this clonotype turned up a few times. This chain links TRBV7-2 with TRBJ2-3; 7 bases are a match to TRBD2. This CDR3 is 18 amino acids long. Germline V gene sequence: CDR1 SGHTA, CDR2 FQGNSA. Trimming cost V 2 bases and J 2 bases; bases outside gene matches: 13. The CDR3 nucleotides read TGTGCCAGCAGCTTAAAGCCCTTTTCACTAGCGAACACAGATACGCAGTATTTT. Residues: CASSLKPFSLANTDTQYF. The variable domain in full, with the rest retrieved from reference TRBV7-2 and TRBJ2-3, is GAGVSQSPSNKVTEKGKDVELRCDPISGHTALYWYRQSLGQGLEFLIYFQGNSAPDKSGLPSDRFSAERTGGSVSTLTIQRTQQEDSAVYLCASSLKPFSLANTDTQYFGPGTRLTVL.

In its sample, this clonotype was seen a few times. This CDR3 reads CASSYSVGIQQYF. The CDR3 nucleotides are TGTGCCAGCAGTTACTCGGTCGGGATTCAGCAGTACTTC. This chain joins TRBV6-2 or TRBV6-3 and TRBJ2-7; possibly TRBD2 for D (5 bases). The CDR3 covers 13 residues. V dropped 0 bases and J dropped 8 bases, with 11 bases sitting between them. Germline V gives CDR1 MNHEY, CDR2 SVGEGT.

The table lists this clonotype with a few counts. V and J are TRBV20-1 and TRBJ1-6; TRBD1 agrees at 9 bases. J was trimmed by 7 bases and V by 6 bases; bases with no gene match: 10. Germline CDR1 reads DFQATT; CDR2 reads SNEGSKA (reference sequence). This CDR3 spans 15 amino acids. The chain's CDR3 is CSAQGANLGNSPLHF. DNA of the CDR3: TGCAGTGCACAGGGGGCCAATTTAGGGAATTCACCCCTCCACTTT.

This clonotype was found a few times. V and J are TRBV5-1 and TRBJ2-1; D is perhaps TRBD2 (5 bases). The V end was cut by 8 bases, the J end by 8 bases, with 17 bases between. The CDR3 runs 13 residues. Germline CDR1 is SGHRS and CDR2 is YFSETQ. The CDR3 region is CASTALLEDEQFF. CDR3 coding DNA: TGCGCCAGTACCGCACTTTTGGAGGATGAGCAGTTCTTC.

The chain recombines TRBV20-1 with TRBJ1-2; D not resolved. This CDR3 is 11 amino acids long. V dropped 0 bases and J dropped 8 bases, with 7 bases sitting between them. Germline lookup yields CDR1 DFQATT and CDR2 SNEGSKA (reference sequence). CDR3 amino acids: CSARDPVGYTF. The CDR3 DNA is TGCAGTGCTAGAGACCCTGTCGGCTACACCTTC.

Written as DNA, the CDR3 is TGTGCCAGCAGCCGACTAGCGGGAGGGCTCAGAGCAGATACGCAGTATTTT. This gives the protein CASSRLAGGLRADTQYF. This chain joins TRBV27 and TRBJ2-3, with 14 positions matching TRBD2. Germline loops: CDR1 MNHEY, CDR2 SMNVEV (reference sequence). The V segment lost 6 bases and the J segment 4 bases; nucleotides outside the gene matches: 9. The CDR3 covers 17 residues.

As regards this clonotype: A clone one base away is much larger, so this may be a read error. The V call is TRBV6-5, the J call TRBJ2-5, with 7 nucleotides matching TRBD2. The CDR3 spans 13 residues. Germline V gene data show CDR1 as MNHEY and CDR2 as SVGAGI. With V trimmed by 5 bases and J by 11 bases, 11 bases remained unmatched. The CDR3 reads CASSAGLLGGQYF. The CDR3 DNA reads TGTGCCAGCAGTGCGGGGCTTTTGGGGGGGCAGTACTTC.

DNA for the CDR3: TGTGCCACCAGCAGAGCTTGGGGGCTCAGGTACGAGCAGTACTTC. Its protein product is CATSRAWGLRYEQYF. J is TRBJ2-7 and V is TRBV15; maybe TRBD1 (6 bases). This CDR3 has 15 amino acids. Germline V gene data show CDR1 as LNHNV and CDR2 as YYDKDF (reference sequence). Deletions cut 1 base from V and 4 bases from J, with 14 bases between.

The chain carries TRBV6-2 or TRBV6-3 and TRBJ1-2; unclear D gene. The CDR3 is made up of 13 amino acids. V dropped 2 bases and J dropped 3 bases, with 7 bases sitting between them. Germline CDR1 MNHEY, CDR2 SVGEGT. The CDR3 coding sequence is TGTGCCAGCAGTTACACAGACGACTATGGCTACACCTTC. It encodes CASSYTDDYGYTF.

This clonotype appeared a few times. This chain uses TRBV20-1 with TRBJ2-1; a weak D match, TRBD2 (6 bases). The J call is in doubt because the DNA end fits TRBJ2-7 better. Germline assignment: CDR1 DFQATT and CDR2 SNEGSKA (reference sequence). The CDR3 has 13 amino acids. The CDR3 loop reads CSAIGGAYNEQYF. As DNA, the CDR3 is TGCAGTGCTATCGGCGGGGCCTACAATGAGCAGTACTTC.

The V and J genes are TRBV29-1 and TRBJ1-2, with D tentatively TRBD1 (5 bases). Germline V gene sequence: CDR1 SQVTM, CDR2 ANQGSEA. This CDR3 has 15 amino acids. The V end lost 1 base, the J end lost 2 bases, and 14 bases lay between the germline ends. DNA for the CDR3: TGCAGCGTTGAAGGTTTTGCGGAGGGGAACTATGGCTACACCTTC. Its protein product is CSVEGFAEGNYGYTF.

The genes are TRBV20-1 and TRBJ2-1; possible D gene TRBD1, 6 bases. Deletions cut 3 bases from V and 10 bases from J, with 10 bases between. This CDR3 spans 11 amino acids. Germline lookup yields CDR1 DFQATT and CDR2 SNEGSKA (reference sequence). CDR3 region: CSARGAMEQFF. The CDR3 DNA follows: TGCAGTGCTAGGGGGGCGATGGAGCAGTTCTTC.

This chain connects TRBV15 to TRBJ2-3; maybe TRBD2 (6 bases). The V end lost 1 base, the J end lost 1 base, and 12 bases lay between the germline ends. Germline CDR1 is LNHNV and CDR2 is YYDKDF (reference sequence). This CDR3 spans 16 amino acids. CDR3 region: CATSRVQLAGTDTQYF. CDR3 DNA: TGTGCCACCAGCAGAGTCCAATTAGCGGGCACAGATACGCAGTATTTT.

This rearrangement joins TRBV4-1 to TRBJ1-5; tentative D call: TRBD1 (6 bases). Germline V gene sequence: CDR1 MGHRA, CDR2 YSYEKL. This CDR3 has 19 residues. V dropped 0 bases and J dropped 1 base, with 19 bases sitting between them. The CDR3 here is CASSQDGEGGLVSNQPQHF. CDR3 DNA: TGCGCCAGCAGCCAAGATGGGGAAGGGGGGTTGGTGAGCAATCAGCCCCAGCATTTT.

The V gene is TRBV7-2, the J gene TRBJ2-7; no firm D call. CDR1 SGHTA and CDR2 FQGNSA come from the germline V gene. Trimming cost V 2 bases and J 4 bases, with 12 bases left between them. This CDR3 spans 14 amino acids. The CDR3 DNA is TGTGCCAGCAGCTTAACTTGGGGAATGTACGAGCAGTACTTC. Translation: CASSLTWGMYEQYF.